Listed here are 13 T cell receptor beta chains from one sample, sequenced in a study of human T cells and chemical hapten exposure. Documented time point: pre-sensitization, week 0. Documented treatment: therapeutic diphenylcyclopropenone sensitization with weekly scalp DPC. Total RNA came from unfractionated whole blood. MiXCR was run by TCRdb on the RACE reads, yielding one entry per CDR3 protein. The sample includes 56,000 or so distinct CDR3 sequences, more than 9% of them seen just once. This specimen was whole blood, taken in connection with sensitization to the hapten diphenylcyclopropenone (DPC). The receptors here all came from a woman in her twenties or thirties with alopecia areata. Some clones in this sample may be carry-over from other donors' samples.

This clonotype was counted at least ten times. V is TRBV6-6 and J is TRBJ1-1; D is ambiguous. V was clipped by 4 bases and J by 10 bases, with 19 bases between them. Germline V gene data show CDR1 as MNHNY and CDR2 as SVGAGI (reference sequence). The CDR3 contains 14 residues. DNA for the CDR3: TGTGCCAGCAGTTTGGGCAATTTTGACCTGACAGCTTTCTTT. It is translated as CASSLGNFDLTAFF.

This clonotype was seen a few times. The chain uses TRBV29-1 and TRBJ1-1, with unresolved D. Deletions cut 7 bases from V and 1 base from J, with 22 bases between. Germline values: CDR1 SQVTM, CDR2 ANQGSEA. There are 16 residues in the CDR3. The CDR3: CSARVGRNIRNTEAFF. The CDR3 DNA is TGCAGCGCTCGCGTCGGACGGAATATCAGGAACACTGAAGCTTTCTTT.

The sample holds many counts of this clonotype. The V and J genes are TRBV3-1 and TRBJ2-1, with a tentative D call TRBD2 (6 bases). There are 15 residues in the CDR3. With 2 bases removed from V and 3 bases from J, the gap between germline ends came to 11 bases. Germline V gene sequence: CDR1 LGHDT, CDR2 YNNKEL (reference sequence). CDR3 in amino acids: CASSQTDYVYNEQFF. CDR3 DNA sequence: TGTGCCAGCAGCCAAACGGACTACGTCTACAATGAGCAGTTCTTC.

This clonotype was counted ten times or more. The chain joins TRBV6-2 or TRBV6-3 to TRBJ1-5; TRBD1 might be the D (6 bases). In germline, CDR1 is MNHEY, CDR2 SVGEGT. The germline V and J ends were trimmed by 7 bases and 2 bases, with 15 bases remaining between them. CDR3 length: 15 residues. The DNA for the CDR3 is TGTGCCAGCATCCCGGGAGGGGGAGGCAATCAGCCCCAGCATTTT. Its translation is CASIPGGGGNQPQHF.

Many counts were recorded for this clonotype. This chain connects TRBV9 to TRBJ2-7; unclear D gene. CDR1 SGDLS and CDR2 YYNGEE come from the germline V gene. V lost 1 base, J lost 2 bases, and 10 bases lay in between. The CDR3 consists of 14 residues. The CDR3: CASSVNPETYEQYF. CDR3 nucleotides: TGTGCCAGCAGCGTAAATCCGGAAACCTACGAGCAGTACTTC.

This clonotype was counted a few times. The chain couples TRBV3-1 to TRBJ2-2, with 12 bases aligning to TRBD2. Germline CDR1 and CDR2: LGHDT and YNNKEL (reference sequence). V shed 2 bases, J shed 5 bases, and the junction held 3 bases outside the gene matches. CDR3 size: 16 residues. For the CDR3, the DNA is TGTGCCAGCAGCCAATGGACTAGCGGGGCGACCGGGGAGCTGTTTTTT. It translates to CASSQWTSGATGELFF.

At least ten counts were recorded for this clonotype. The V and J genes are TRBV7-2 and TRBJ1-1; the match to TRBD1 covers 7 bases. CDR1 SGHTA and CDR2 FQGNSA come from the germline V gene. The trim removed 4 bases at V and 6 bases at J, leaving 5 bases unmatched. This CDR3 region has 13 residues. The CDR3 nucleotides read TGTGCCAGCAGCTCAAGGGGGCTTGCTGAAGCTTTCTTT. It specifies CASSSRGLAEAFF.

The chain uses TRBV7-2 and TRBJ2-3, with 8 positions matching TRBD2. J lost 2 bases, V lost 3 bases, and 7 bases had no gene match. Germline CDR1 SGHTA, CDR2 FQGNSA. This CDR3 comprises 16 residues. The CDR3: CASSFRPAGVTDTQYF. Here the CDR3 DNA reads TGTGCCAGCAGCTTTCGTCCAGCGGGGGTCACAGATACGCAGTATTTT. The whole variable domain, filled in from reference TRBV7-2 and TRBJ2-3, reads GAGVSQSPSNKVTEKGKDVELRCDPISGHTALYWYRQSLGQGLEFLIYFQGNSAPDKSGLPSDRFSAERTGGSVSTLTIQRTQQEDSAVYLCASSFRPAGVTDTQYFGPGTRLTVL.

In this sample, this clonotype turned up many times. The chain carries TRBV12-3 or TRBV12-4 and TRBJ1-5, with D possibly being TRBD1 (6 bases). The CDR3 covers 13 residues. V shed 6 bases and J shed 7 bases, with 13 bases lying between them. CDR3 protein: CASSQVDRQPQHF. In DNA, the CDR3 is TGTGCCAGCAGCCAAGTGGACAGACAGCCCCAGCATTTT.

In this sample, this clonotype turned up many times. The V call is TRBV18, the J call TRBJ1-2; D uncertain. V was shortened by 2 bases and J by 8 bases, with 9 bases between the two germline ends. The CDR3 consists of 12 residues. Germline V gene data show CDR1 as KGHSH and CDR2 as LQKENI. The CDR3 loop is CASSPDAVGYTF. CDR3 in DNA: TGTGCCAGCTCACCAGACGCAGTAGGCTACACCTTC.

The chain carries TRBV6-2 or TRBV6-3 and TRBJ2-7; D not resolved. V was clipped by 7 bases and J by 5 bases, with 12 bases between them. Germline CDR1 is MNHEY and CDR2 is SVGEGT. The CDR3 is made up of 12 amino acids. In DNA form, the CDR3 reads TGTGCCAGCACGTCAACTGTCAACGAGCAGTACTTC. Translation: CASTSTVNEQYF.

The chain joins TRBV5-4 to TRBJ1-2, with D hard to call. V was clipped by 3 bases and J by 1 base, with 16 bases between them. CDR3 size: 16 residues. Germline assignment: CDR1 SGHNT and CDR2 YYREEE (reference sequence). The CDR3 coding sequence is TGTGCCAGCAGCTCCCGGGCCACCCCGTTTAACTATGGCTACACCTTC. Amino acids: CASSSRATPFNYGYTF.

This clonotype occurred a few times. The V and J genes are TRBV29-1 and TRBJ1-1; 8 bases agree with TRBD1. The CDR3 sequence is 14 residues long. Germline-derived CDR1 and CDR2 are SQVTM and ANQGSEA. V shed 6 bases and J 6 bases; nucleotides not matched to a gene: 12. The CDR3: CSVTRTGGYSEAFF. The CDR3 DNA reads as TGCAGCGTCACCAGAACAGGGGGGTACTCTGAAGCTTTCTTT.